This T cell receptor beta chain stems from a study of T-cell memory formation after mild COVID-19. Study conclusions and caveats: Clones that contracted clustered mainly in CM and EM if CD4+ and in EMRA if CD8+.

TCRdb called the 5' RACE reads again in MiXCR, with one record for every CDR3 protein. The table shows a few hundred thousand distinct CDR3 sequences, with around 19% occurring only once. This clonotype came up a few times. The target antigen is unknown. From germline, CDR1 is SGHRS and CDR2 YFSETQ. V dropped 4 bases and J dropped 2 bases, with 10 bases sitting between them. The CDR3 has 13 residues. The sequenced sample consisted of PBMCs or a T cell subset sorted from them (not recorded which). The origin of this receptor is a man younger than 35 who had mild COVID-19 (a few samples of this study predate the infection). Cell type and time point are not known. V is TRBV5-1 and J is TRBJ2-7, with D possibly matching TRBD1 (6 bases). CDR3 DNA sequence: TGCGCCAGCAGCCCCGGACAGCCCTACGAGCAGTACTTC. This gives the protein CASSPGQPYEQYF.